A selection of T cell receptor beta chains follows, all from one sample in a study of T cell repertoires in ileal Crohn's disease. Clones were sequenced by immunoSEQ multiplex PCR, and TCRdb holds only the in-frame ones, with some missing. The sample lists some 5,100 clones, approximately 85% occurring once. Source material: ileal tissue. The receptors come from an adult with Crohn's disease. The CDR3 runs from the conserved cysteine through the conserved F or W. D genes are given only for firm matches. Clone size is stated in some rows and not others, as once, few, many or a class when expanded.

cdr3_aa: CASSSLLTQPHNEQFF
cdr3_nt: TGTGCCAGCAGTTCCCTCCTGACACAACCGCACAATGAGCAGTTCTTC
clone_size: -
d_call: -
j_call: TRBJ2-1
cdr3_length: 16
v_call: TRBV6-7

cdr3_aa: CASSYNTGVLQFF
cdr3_nt: TGTGCCAGCAGCTACAATACCGGGGTATTGCAGTTCTTC
clone_size: -
d_call: -
j_call: TRBJ2-1
cdr3_length: 13
v_call: TRBV5-8

cdr3_aa: CASSPSPSGTGAEKLFF
cdr3_nt: TGCGCCAGCAGCCCCTCACCTTCCGGGACAGGGGCTGAAAAACTGTTTTTT
clone_size: few
d_call: TRBD1
j_call: TRBJ1-4
cdr3_length: 17
v_call: TRBV4-3

cdr3_aa: CASSSLNMAGDEKLFF
cdr3_nt: TGTGCCAGCAGTTCCCTTAATATGGCAGGGGATGAAAAACTGTTTTTT
clone_size: -
d_call: -
j_call: TRBJ1-4
cdr3_length: 16
v_call: TRBV28

cdr3_aa: CASSQGTGIETQYF
cdr3_nt: TGTGCCAGCAGCCAAGGGACAGGGATTGAGACCCAGTACTTC
clone_size: -
d_call: TRBD1
j_call: TRBJ2-5
cdr3_length: 14
v_call: TRBV16

cdr3_aa: CASSRTLRNSPLHF
cdr3_nt: TGTGCCAGCTCACGGACACTGCGGAATTCACCCCTCCACTTT
clone_size: -
d_call: -
j_call: TRBJ1-6
cdr3_length: 14
v_call: TRBV27

cdr3_aa: CASSRDKSTEAFF
cdr3_nt: TGTGCCAGCAGCAGGGACAAGAGCACTGAAGCTTTCTTT
clone_size: -
d_call: -
j_call: TRBJ1-1
cdr3_length: 13
v_call: TRBV5-8

cdr3_aa: CASSLAGYGYTF
cdr3_nt: TGCGCCAGCAGCTTGGCGGGCTATGGCTACACCTTC
clone_size: -
d_call: -
j_call: TRBJ1-2
cdr3_length: 12
v_call: TRBV5-1

cdr3_aa: CASSQQDREGYTF
cdr3_nt: TGTGCCAGCAGCCAACAGGACAGGGAGGGCTACACCTTC
clone_size: -
d_call: TRBD1
j_call: TRBJ1-2
cdr3_length: 13
v_call: TRBV4-2

cdr3_aa: CASSLAGSRSGANVLTF
cdr3_nt: TGTGCCAGCAGCTTAGCAGGGTCTCGCTCTGGGGCCAACGTCCTGACTTTC
clone_size: -
d_call: -
j_call: TRBJ2-6
cdr3_length: 17
v_call: TRBV5-6

cdr3_aa: CASSQVQGAGNTIYF
cdr3_nt: TGCGCCAGCAGCCAAGTACAGGGTGCCGGAAACACCATATATTTT
clone_size: -
d_call: -
j_call: TRBJ1-3
cdr3_length: 15
v_call: TRBV4-1

cdr3_aa: CASSSRANTGELFF
cdr3_nt: TGTGCCAGCAGCTCCCGAGCGAACACCGGGGAGCTGTTTTTT
clone_size: once
d_call: -
j_call: TRBJ2-2
cdr3_length: 14
v_call: TRBV7-2

cdr3_aa: CASSVGLAGGSLAKNIQYF
cdr3_nt: TGCGCCAGCAGCGTGGGACTAGCGGGGGGAAGCCTAGCCAAAAACATTCAGTACTTC
clone_size: -
d_call: TRBD2
j_call: TRBJ2-4
cdr3_length: 19
v_call: TRBV5-1

cdr3_aa: CASSPGAWTSPLHF
cdr3_nt: TGTGCCAGCAGCCCAGGGGCCTGGACTTCACCCCTCCACTTT
clone_size: -
d_call: -
j_call: TRBJ1-6
cdr3_length: 14
v_call: TRBV7-6

cdr3_aa: CASSMGGEKYF
cdr3_nt: TGTGCCAGTAGTATGGGCGGGGAAAAGTACTTC
clone_size: -
d_call: -
j_call: TRBJ2-5
cdr3_length: 11
v_call: TRBV19

cdr3_aa: CAISEGLAGRTDTQYF
cdr3_nt: TGTGCCATCAGTGAGGGACTAGCGGGCCGCACAGATACGCAGTATTTT
clone_size: few
d_call: TRBD2
j_call: TRBJ2-3
cdr3_length: 16
v_call: TRBV10-3

cdr3_aa: CASSLGGGSNQPQHF
cdr3_nt: TGTGCCAGCAGTCTAGGGGGGGGTAGCAATCAGCCCCAGCATTTT
clone_size: once
d_call: -
j_call: TRBJ1-5
cdr3_length: 15
v_call: TRBV27

cdr3_aa: CASSDPPSGGYTF
cdr3_nt: TGTGCCAGCAGTGACCCACCTTCGGGGGGCTACACCTTC
clone_size: -
d_call: -
j_call: TRBJ1-2
cdr3_length: 13
v_call: TRBV6-1

cdr3_aa: CASKSRGAIEQFF
cdr3_nt: TGTGCCAGCAAGTCCCGGGGGGCAATTGAGCAGTTCTTC
clone_size: -
d_call: -
j_call: TRBJ2-1
cdr3_length: 13
v_call: TRBV6-1

cdr3_aa: CASSPISGGDAETQYF
cdr3_nt: TGCGCCAGCAGCCCGATAAGCGGGGGAGACGCTGAGACCCAGTACTTC
clone_size: few
d_call: TRBD2
j_call: TRBJ2-5
cdr3_length: 16
v_call: TRBV5-1

cdr3_aa: CASSSTTPGTQYF
cdr3_nt: TGTGCCAGCAGCTCCACTACCCCGGGGACCCAGTACTTC
clone_size: -
d_call: -
j_call: TRBJ2-5
cdr3_length: 13
v_call: TRBV7-2

cdr3_aa: CASSFGRGVVETQYF
cdr3_nt: TGTGCCAGCAGCTTTGGCAGGGGGGTTGTGGAGACCCAGTACTTC
clone_size: once
d_call: -
j_call: TRBJ2-5
cdr3_length: 15
v_call: TRBV13

cdr3_aa: CASSRTQNTDTQYF
cdr3_nt: TGTGCCAGTAGTAGAACACAAAACACAGATACGCAGTATTTT
clone_size: -
d_call: -
j_call: TRBJ2-3
cdr3_length: 14
v_call: TRBV19

cdr3_aa: CASSHEARIYKSRANVLTF
cdr3_nt: TGTGCCAGCAGTCATGAGGCGCGTATTTACAAAAGTCGGGCCAACGTCCTGACTTTC
clone_size: once
d_call: -
j_call: TRBJ2-6
cdr3_length: 19
v_call: TRBV6-7

cdr3_aa: CASSVTSGGAYEQYF
cdr3_nt: TGTGCCAGCAGCGTGACTAGCGGGGGTGCCTACGAGCAGTACTTC
clone_size: few
d_call: TRBD2
j_call: TRBJ2-7
cdr3_length: 15
v_call: TRBV6-4

cdr3_aa: CASSLGVVNTEAFF
cdr3_nt: TGCGCCAGCAGCTTGGGCGTGGTGAACACTGAAGCTTTCTTT
clone_size: -
d_call: -
j_call: TRBJ1-1
cdr3_length: 14
v_call: TRBV5-1

cdr3_aa: CAWARGGPNEQYF
cdr3_nt: TGTGCCTGGGCCCGCGGGGGTCCGAACGAGCAGTACTTC
clone_size: -
d_call: TRBD2
j_call: TRBJ2-7
cdr3_length: 13
v_call: TRBV30

cdr3_aa: CASSPGTGDAETQYF
cdr3_nt: TGTGCCAGCAGCCCCGGGACAGGGGACGCAGAGACCCAGTACTTC
clone_size: -
d_call: TRBD1
j_call: TRBJ2-5
cdr3_length: 15
v_call: TRBV7-9

cdr3_aa: CASSPIGGGQGNNEQFF
cdr3_nt: TGTGCCAGCAGCCCGATAGGGGGGGGACAGGGGAACAATGAGCAGTTCTTC
clone_size: -
d_call: TRBD1
j_call: TRBJ2-1
cdr3_length: 17
v_call: TRBV7-6

cdr3_aa: CATDPGSPGEKLFF
cdr3_nt: TGCGCCACCGACCCGGGCAGCCCGGGGGAAAAACTGTTTTTT
clone_size: -
d_call: -
j_call: TRBJ1-4
cdr3_length: 14
v_call: TRBV10-1

cdr3_aa: CASSLMAGANEQFF
cdr3_nt: TGCGCCAGCAGCTTGATGGCAGGGGCCAATGAGCAGTTCTTC
clone_size: -
d_call: -
j_call: TRBJ2-1
cdr3_length: 14
v_call: TRBV5-1

cdr3_aa: CASTTQGSNQPQHF
cdr3_nt: TGTGCCAGCACCACACAGGGTAGCAATCAGCCCCAGCATTTT
clone_size: -
d_call: -
j_call: TRBJ1-5
cdr3_length: 14
v_call: TRBV18

cdr3_aa: CASSHSGRSTDTQYF
cdr3_nt: TGTGCCAGCAGTCATAGCGGGCGGAGCACAGATACGCAGTATTTT
clone_size: -
d_call: TRBD2
j_call: TRBJ2-3
cdr3_length: 15
v_call: TRBV7-3

cdr3_aa: CASSVLGGAGANVLTF
cdr3_nt: TGTGCCAGCAGTGTCCTAGGGGGGGCGGGGGCCAACGTCCTGACTTTC
clone_size: -
d_call: -
j_call: TRBJ2-6
cdr3_length: 16
v_call: TRBV6-1

cdr3_aa: CASMRQTNQPQHF
cdr3_nt: TGTGCCAGCATGCGACAGACTAATCAGCCCCAGCATTTT
clone_size: -
d_call: -
j_call: TRBJ1-5
cdr3_length: 13
v_call: TRBV2

cdr3_aa: CASSVVGTPRDTQYF
cdr3_nt: TGTGCCAGCAGCGTAGTTGGCACCCCTAGGGATACGCAGTATTTT
clone_size: -
d_call: -
j_call: TRBJ2-3
cdr3_length: 15
v_call: TRBV9

cdr3_aa: CAKTRGESKNIQYF
cdr3_nt: TGTGCCAAGACAAGGGGCGAGTCCAAAAACATTCAGTACTTC
clone_size: -
d_call: -
j_call: TRBJ2-4
cdr3_length: 14
v_call: TRBV6-6

cdr3_aa: CASSEGGGANVLTF
cdr3_nt: TGTGCCAGCAGTGAGGGGGGTGGGGCCAACGTCCTGACTTTC
clone_size: -
d_call: -
j_call: TRBJ2-6
cdr3_length: 14
v_call: TRBV6-1

cdr3_aa: CASSLQVQSPQHF
cdr3_nt: TGTGCCAGCAGCTTACAGGTCCAGTCACCCCAGCATTTT
clone_size: -
d_call: -
j_call: TRBJ1-5
cdr3_length: 13
v_call: TRBV7-2

cdr3_aa: CASLYQGTGELFF
cdr3_nt: TGTGCCAGCTTATATCAGGGTACCGGGGAGCTGTTTTTT
clone_size: -
d_call: -
j_call: TRBJ2-2
cdr3_length: 13
v_call: TRBV27

cdr3_aa: CASSEAPAGVDEQYF
cdr3_nt: TGTGCCAGCAGTGAAGCCCCAGCGGGGGTGGATGAGCAGTACTTC
clone_size: -
d_call: TRBD2
j_call: TRBJ2-7
cdr3_length: 15
v_call: TRBV6-4